Listed below are T cell receptor beta chains from one sample, sequenced in a study of PD-1 blockade in classical Hodgkin lymphoma. Clones were read by immunoSEQ multiplex PCR, and TCRdb kept only the in-frame ones, dropping some. Among under 60,000 clones listed, around 70% were seen once. The sequenced sample was peripheral blood mononuclear cells (PBMCs), obtained at baseline. Receptor source: a human donor with classical Hodgkin lymphoma. Both conserved end residues are part of each CDR3. The D gene is left open where the match is weak. Size values are once, few and many counts, or a class for expanded clones, and some rows have none.

j_gene: TRBJ2-2
abundance: few
v_gene: TRBV15
d_gene: -
CDR3nt: TGTGCCACCAGCTGGGACACCGGGGAGCTGTTTTTT
CDR3aa: CATSWDTGELFF

j_gene: TRBJ2-1
abundance: -
v_gene: TRBV6-5
d_gene: -
CDR3nt: TGTGCCAGCAGTGTTAGGGTTGGGGAGCAGTTCTTC
CDR3aa: CASSVRVGEQFF

j_gene: TRBJ2-7
abundance: -
v_gene: TRBV2
d_gene: -
CDR3nt: TGTGCCAGCAGGAGAACCGACGAGCAGTACTTC
CDR3aa: CASRRTDEQYF

j_gene: TRBJ1-5
abundance: once
v_gene: TRBV28
d_gene: -
CDR3nt: TGTGCCAGCAGTTTTCTGGGGAACCAGCCCCAGCATTTT
CDR3aa: CASSFLGNQPQHF

j_gene: TRBJ1-2
abundance: -
v_gene: TRBV5-4
d_gene: -
CDR3nt: TGTGCCAGCAGCTGGTGGGCAGCAGGCTATGGCTACACCTTC
CDR3aa: CASSWWAAGYGYTF

j_gene: TRBJ2-7
abundance: few
v_gene: TRBV4-1
d_gene: TRBD2
CDR3nt: TGCGCCAGCAGCCAAGTGGGGCTAGCGGCCTCCTACGAGCAGTACTTC
CDR3aa: CASSQVGLAASYEQYF

j_gene: TRBJ1-3
abundance: few
v_gene: TRBV6-6
d_gene: TRBD1
CDR3nt: TGTGCCAGCAGTTCCTCGACAGGGGACAGAAACACCATATATTTT
CDR3aa: CASSSSTGDRNTIYF

j_gene: TRBJ1-2
abundance: -
v_gene: TRBV6-5
d_gene: -
CDR3nt: TGTGCCAGCAGCCCCCATGAGTCCTATGGCTACACCTTC
CDR3aa: CASSPHESYGYTF

j_gene: TRBJ2-5
abundance: few
v_gene: TRBV25-1
d_gene: -
CDR3nt: TGTGCCAGCAGTGAATTTGGGATCGCCCCGAGGGAGACCCAGTACTTC
CDR3aa: CASSEFGIAPRETQYF

j_gene: TRBJ2-7
abundance: -
v_gene: TRBV6-4
d_gene: TRBD2
CDR3nt: TGTGCCAGCAGTCCCGGACTAGCGGGAATCTCCTACGAGCAGTACTTC
CDR3aa: CASSPGLAGISYEQYF

j_gene: TRBJ1-2
abundance: -
v_gene: TRBV25-1
d_gene: -
CDR3nt: TGTGCCAGCAGTGCCGCGGACGGATTTTATGATGGCTACACCTTC
CDR3aa: CASSAADGFYDGYTF

j_gene: TRBJ2-3
abundance: once
v_gene: TRBV15
d_gene: -
CDR3nt: TGTGCCACCAGCAGCCCGGAAGGGAGTACAAGCACAGATACGCAGTATTTT
CDR3aa: CATSSPEGSTSTDTQYF

j_gene: TRBJ1-3
abundance: -
v_gene: TRBV7-9
d_gene: -
CDR3nt: TGTGCCAGCAGCTTAGCCCCAGGGGACTCTGGAAACACCATATATTTT
CDR3aa: CASSLAPGDSGNTIYF

j_gene: TRBJ2-4
abundance: -
v_gene: TRBV30
d_gene: -
CDR3nt: TGTGCCTGGAGGGGCAGGGGGGGCTTGGGAAACATTCAGTACTTC
CDR3aa: CAWRGRGGLGNIQYF

j_gene: TRBJ2-7
abundance: few
v_gene: TRBV9
d_gene: -
CDR3nt: TGTGCCAGCAGCGCCCTACCGGGCTACGAGCAGTACTTC
CDR3aa: CASSALPGYEQYF

j_gene: TRBJ2-2
abundance: -
v_gene: TRBV19
d_gene: -
CDR3nt: TGTGCCAGTAGTCAGACAGGAGCGAACACCGGGGAGCTGTTTTTT
CDR3aa: CASSQTGANTGELFF

j_gene: TRBJ1-3
abundance: -
v_gene: TRBV18
d_gene: -
CDR3nt: TGTGCCAGCTCACCGACAATGACAGTAGACTCTGGAAACACCATATATTTT
CDR3aa: CASSPTMTVDSGNTIYF

j_gene: TRBJ2-6
abundance: -
v_gene: TRBV27
d_gene: TRBD1
CDR3nt: TGTGCCAGCAGTTCTTGGGACAGGTACAACTCTGGGGCCAACGTCCTGACTTTC
CDR3aa: CASSSWDRYNSGANVLTF

j_gene: TRBJ2-3
abundance: few
v_gene: TRBV9
d_gene: -
CDR3nt: TGTGCCAGCAGCGTCGGAGGGGGGGCCCACCCAGATACGCAGTATTTT
CDR3aa: CASSVGGGAHPDTQYF

j_gene: TRBJ2-2
abundance: -
v_gene: TRBV19
d_gene: -
CDR3nt: TGTGCCAGTAGTACCCAGGGAACCGTGAACACCGGGGAGCTGTTTTTT
CDR3aa: CASSTQGTVNTGELFF

j_gene: TRBJ2-3
abundance: once
v_gene: TRBV9
d_gene: -
CDR3nt: TGTGCCAGCAGCGTAGCTGAGGGAGATACGCAGTATTTT
CDR3aa: CASSVAEGDTQYF

j_gene: TRBJ1-4
abundance: -
v_gene: TRBV5-1
d_gene: -
CDR3nt: TGCGCCAGCAGAGAAGGAATCACCCTGGAAAAACTGTTTTTT
CDR3aa: CASREGITLEKLFF

j_gene: TRBJ2-2
abundance: -
v_gene: TRBV7-6
d_gene: -
CDR3nt: TGTGCCAGCAGCTCACCGGGGCTCACCGGGGAGCTGTTTTTT
CDR3aa: CASSSPGLTGELFF

j_gene: TRBJ2-1
abundance: -
v_gene: TRBV11-2
d_gene: TRBD2
CDR3nt: TGTGCCAGCAGCTTAGAAAGCGGGAGGACATATGAGCAGTTCTTC
CDR3aa: CASSLESGRTYEQFF

j_gene: TRBJ2-1
abundance: -
v_gene: TRBV7-6
d_gene: TRBD2
CDR3nt: TGTGCCAGCAGCCCGCCGGGGGGGCAACATTACAATGAGCAGTTCTTC
CDR3aa: CASSPPGGQHYNEQFF

j_gene: TRBJ2-5
abundance: -
v_gene: TRBV6-1
d_gene: TRBD2
CDR3nt: TGTGCCAGCAACCCCGGGGGGGCCGGGGAGACCCAGTACTTC
CDR3aa: CASNPGGAGETQYF

j_gene: TRBJ1-3
abundance: -
v_gene: TRBV5-1
d_gene: -
CDR3nt: TGCGCCAGCAGCTTGTTCGGATCTGGAAACACCATATATTTT
CDR3aa: CASSLFGSGNTIYF

j_gene: TRBJ1-6
abundance: -
v_gene: TRBV9
d_gene: TRBD1
CDR3nt: TGTGCCAGCAGCCCCAGGGGGACAGTCGGAGATAATTCACCCCTCCACTTT
CDR3aa: CASSPRGTVGDNSPLHF

j_gene: TRBJ1-1
abundance: -
v_gene: TRBV28
d_gene: -
CDR3nt: TGTGCCAGCAGAGTGAACACTGAAGCTTTCTTT
CDR3aa: CASRVNTEAFF

j_gene: TRBJ1-3
abundance: -
v_gene: TRBV5-6
d_gene: -
CDR3nt: TGTGCCAGCAGCTCTAGGATGGGGGGCCCTGGAAACACCATATATTTT
CDR3aa: CASSSRMGGPGNTIYF

j_gene: TRBJ2-7
abundance: -
v_gene: TRBV6-6
d_gene: TRBD2
CDR3nt: TGTGCCAGCAGGGACGCCAGCGGGGGAATCAACGAGCAGTACTTC
CDR3aa: CASRDASGGINEQYF

j_gene: TRBJ1-1
abundance: -
v_gene: TRBV10-1
d_gene: -
CDR3nt: TGCGCCAGCAGGGGAGATACTGAAGCTTTCTTT
CDR3aa: CASRGDTEAFF

j_gene: TRBJ1-2
abundance: few
v_gene: TRBV7-9
d_gene: TRBD1
CDR3nt: TGTGCCAGCAGCTTCCCGGGACAGGGGGCGCGAGGGGATGGCTACACCTTC
CDR3aa: CASSFPGQGARGDGYTF

j_gene: TRBJ2-1
abundance: -
v_gene: TRBV19
d_gene: -
CDR3nt: TGTGCCAGTAGTATAGTAGGCTCCTACTCCTACAATGAGCAGTTCTTC
CDR3aa: CASSIVGSYSYNEQFF

j_gene: TRBJ2-3
abundance: -
v_gene: TRBV5-1
d_gene: -
CDR3nt: TGCGCCAGCAGATCGAACACAGATACGCAGTATTTT
CDR3aa: CASRSNTDTQYF

j_gene: TRBJ2-2
abundance: -
v_gene: TRBV6-6
d_gene: -
CDR3nt: TGTGCCACCTCGAGAGAGACGAGCACCGGGGAGCTGTTTTTT
CDR3aa: CATSRETSTGELFF

j_gene: TRBJ1-6
abundance: -
v_gene: TRBV5-5
d_gene: -
CDR3nt: TGTGCCAGCAGCTTGGGATCAGGAGGAGCGTATTCACCCCTCCACTTT
CDR3aa: CASSLGSGGAYSPLHF

j_gene: TRBJ1-1
abundance: few
v_gene: TRBV18
d_gene: -
CDR3nt: TGTGCCAGCTCACCCTTGCGGGGCGACACTGAAGCTTTCTTT
CDR3aa: CASSPLRGDTEAFF

j_gene: TRBJ1-1
abundance: once
v_gene: TRBV7-3
d_gene: TRBD1
CDR3nt: TGTGCCAGCAGCTACGACAGGGGTACTGAAGCTTTCTTT
CDR3aa: CASSYDRGTEAFF

j_gene: TRBJ1-5
abundance: -
v_gene: TRBV7-6
d_gene: -
CDR3nt: TGTGCCAGCAGCCCTCAACCGGGGGGGCATCAGCCCCAGCATTTT
CDR3aa: CASSPQPGGHQPQHF

j_gene: TRBJ2-2
abundance: -
v_gene: TRBV30
d_gene: TRBD2
CDR3nt: TGTGCCTGGACCGGGACTAGCGGGAGTATCTTGAGAGGCGGGGAGCTGTTTTTT
CDR3aa: CAWTGTSGSILRGGELFF

j_gene: TRBJ1-5
abundance: few
v_gene: TRBV27
d_gene: -
CDR3nt: TGTGCCAGCAGTTTATCTCCCGGGAATCAGCCCCAGCATTTT
CDR3aa: CASSLSPGNQPQHF